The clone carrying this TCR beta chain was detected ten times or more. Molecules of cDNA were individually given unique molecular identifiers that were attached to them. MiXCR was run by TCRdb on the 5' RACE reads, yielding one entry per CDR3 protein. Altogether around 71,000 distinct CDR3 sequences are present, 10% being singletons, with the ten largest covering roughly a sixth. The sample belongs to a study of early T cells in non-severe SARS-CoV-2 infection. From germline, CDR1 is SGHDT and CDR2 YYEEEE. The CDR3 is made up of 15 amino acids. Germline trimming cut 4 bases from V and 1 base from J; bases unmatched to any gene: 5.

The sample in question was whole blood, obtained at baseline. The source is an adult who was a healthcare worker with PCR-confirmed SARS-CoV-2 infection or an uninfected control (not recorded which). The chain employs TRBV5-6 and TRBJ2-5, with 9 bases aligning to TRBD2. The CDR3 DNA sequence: TGTGCCAGCAGCGGACTAGCGTGGGCCCAAGAGACCCAGTACTTC. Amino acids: CASSGLAWAQETQYF. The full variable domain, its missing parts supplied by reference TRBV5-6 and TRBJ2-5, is DAGVTQSPTHLIKTRGQQVTLRCSPKSGHDTVSWYQQALGQGPQFIFQYYEEEERQRGNFPDRFSGHQFPNYSSELNVNALLLGDSALYLCASSGLAWAQETQYFGPGTRLLVL.